Described below is a single TCR beta chain sequence and its context. Profiled with immunoSEQ multiplex PCR; TCRdb holds only in-frame clones, not every one. Among about 83,000 clones listed, about 94% were seen once. The data derive from a study of technical replicates of blood from a few donors. This CDR3 contains 13 residues. Germline V CDR1 and CDR2: SGHDT, YYEEEE. The V and J ends lost 7 bases and 3 bases respectively, with 13 bases between them. This TCR was sampled from a human donor in good health. The chain combines TRBV5-6 with TRBJ1-2; D is perhaps TRBD1 (5 bases). The sample was T cells isolated from PBMCs. DNA for the CDR3: TGTGCCAGCCATCGGTGGGGCGACTATGGCTACACCTTC. Its protein is CASHRWGDYGYTF.